One sample yielded the 14 T cell receptor beta chains listed below, sequenced in a study of OX40 agonist ivuxolimab in advanced cancers. Clones were read by immunoSEQ multiplex PCR, and TCRdb kept only the in-frame ones, dropping some. This table holds roughly 77,000 clones, roughly 90% found once. The sequencing used CD4+ or CD8+ T cells sorted from blood, collected in a trial of the OX40 agonist ivuxolimab. These receptors all stem from an adult with an advanced solid tumor such as melanoma, head and neck, liver or kidney cancer.

This chain links TRBV5-1 with TRBJ2-7; D is possibly TRBD1 (6 bases). Trimming pared 0 bases from V and 6 bases from J, leaving 16 bases between. The CDR3 is 15 amino acids. CDR1 and CDR2 from the germline V gene are SGHRS and YFSETQ. CDR3 protein: CASSLALGQGTEQYF. CDR3 bases: TGCGCCAGCAGCTTGGCCCTGGGGCAGGGGACCGAGCAGTACTTC.

The chain carries TRBV5-4 and TRBJ2-7, with a possible D match to TRBD2 (6 bases). Germline CDR1 reads SGHNT; CDR2 reads YYREEE (reference sequence). The CDR3 is 12 residues long. V was pared by 3 bases and J by 3 bases, with 7 bases between. The CDR3 bases are TGTGCCAGCAGCTGGGGGGTCTACGAGCAGTACTTC. It encodes CASSWGVYEQYF.

The count of this clone is one. The chain combines TRBV18 with TRBJ2-7; TRBD1 is a possible D gene (5 bases). Germline V gene data show CDR1 as KGHSH and CDR2 as LQKENI. The CDR3 has 15 residues. V was cut by 2 bases and J by 4 bases, with 15 bases left in between. The CDR3 loop is CASSPTTDKYYEQYF. The CDR3 DNA reads as TGTGCCAGCTCACCAACGACAGACAAATATTACGAGCAGTACTTC.

The chain has TRBV11-2 and TRBJ2-5; D is unresolved. Trimming removed 3 bases from V and 2 bases from J, with 7 bases in between. The CDR3 has 13 residues. Germline CDR1 is SGHAT and CDR2 is FQNNGV. The CDR3 sequence: CASSFRTQETQYF. CDR3 in DNA: TGTGCCAGCAGCTTCCGAACACAAGAGACCCAGTACTTC. The entire variable domain, with the rest obtained from reference TRBV11-2 and TRBJ2-5, is as follows: EAGVAQSPRYKIIEKRQSVAFWCNPISGHATLYWYQQILGQGPKLLIQFQNNGVVDDSQLPKDRFSAERLKGVDSTLKIQPAKLEDSAVYLCASSFRTQETQYFGPGTRLLVL.

This chain uses TRBV19 with TRBJ1-3; TRBD1 agrees at 8 bases. With 5 bases clipped from V and 8 bases from J, the junction kept 14 bases outside the gene matches. Germline CDR1 LNHDA, CDR2 SQIVND (reference sequence). The CDR3 runs 16 residues. The CDR3 DNA reads TGTGCCAGTAGTGATCTTCAGGGGGCTCTCCGTGACACCATATATTTT. Protein sequence: CASSDLQGALRDTIYF.

The genes are TRBV18 and TRBJ1-1; D might be TRBD1 (5 bases). The V end was cut by 4 bases, the J end by 4 bases, with 10 bases between. The CDR3 loop spans 13 amino acids. Germline lookup yields CDR1 KGHSH and CDR2 LQKENI. This chain's CDR3 is CASSQAGSTEAFF. In DNA, the CDR3 is TGTGCCAGCTCACAGGCAGGGTCCACTGAAGCTTTCTTT.

The J gene is TRBJ2-5, the V gene TRBV7-6, with 7 bases lining up with TRBD1. Germline V gene data show CDR1 as SGHVS and CDR2 as FNYEAQ. With 0 bases clipped from V and 4 bases from J, the junction kept 11 bases outside the gene matches. CDR3 length equals 17 residues. The CDR3 region is CASSLAYRQGGSETQYF. The CDR3 DNA reads as TGTGCCAGCAGCTTAGCGTACAGACAGGGCGGGTCAGAGACCCAGTACTTC.

The genes are TRBV11-2 and TRBJ2-5, with 9 nucleotides matching TRBD1. This CDR3 is built from 14 residues. The germline CDR1 and CDR2 sequences are SGHAT and FQNNGV. V shed 4 bases, J shed 3 bases, and the junction held 3 bases outside the gene matches. The DNA for the CDR3 is TGTGCCAGCAGCTCCGACAGGGGGAAAGAGACCCAGTACTTC. It is translated as CASSSDRGKETQYF.

This chain uses TRBV30 with TRBJ1-1; D is unresolved. Per the germline V gene, CDR1 is GTSNPN and CDR2 is SVGIG (reference sequence). CDR3 length: 13 residues. V dropped 4 bases and J dropped 0 bases, with 9 bases sitting between them. The CDR3 nucleotides are TGTGCCTGGACAGTAGGGATGAACACTGAAGCTTTCTTT. Protein sequence: CAWTVGMNTEAFF.

The chain employs TRBV18 and TRBJ1-1, with 7 bases identical to TRBD1. This CDR3 has 15 amino acids. The germline V gene has CDR1 KGHSH and CDR2 LQKENI. The V gene end was trimmed by 3 bases and the J gene end by 4 bases; junction bases not matched to a gene: 8. For the CDR3, the DNA is TGTGCCAGCTCACCGACGACAGGGTTGAGCACTGAAGCTTTCTTT. Translating gives CASSPTTGLSTEAFF.

This clone was seen once. The chain has TRBV6-1 and TRBJ2-1, with D perhaps TRBD1 (6 bases). This CDR3 is 15 amino acids long. Germline V gene lookup returns CDR1 MNHNS and CDR2 SASEGT. Trimming cost V 2 bases and J 2 bases, with 10 bases left between them. The CDR3 DNA reads TGTGCCAGCAGTGAATCTTGGGGGCCCTACAATGAGCAGTTCTTC. Translated, it gives CASSESWGPYNEQFF.

This chain links TRBV29-1 with TRBJ2-7, with 8 positions matching TRBD1. V lost 0 bases to trimming and J lost 2 bases; unmatched junction nucleotides: 6. The CDR3 runs 15 residues. From germline, CDR1 is SQVTM and CDR2 ANQGSEA. CDR3 region: CSVEEWQGAAYEQYF. Here the CDR3 DNA reads TGCAGCGTTGAAGAATGGCAGGGGGCAGCCTACGAGCAGTACTTC.

This rearrangement joins TRBV11-2 to TRBJ1-2; D gene unclear. The CDR3 covers 17 residues. Trimming left V 6 bases short and J 4 bases short, with 24 bases between. The germline CDR1 and CDR2 sequences are SGHAT and FQNNGV. CDR3 nucleotide sequence: TGTGCCAGCAGGAATTTGAGGCCGGAACAGCGTTTCTATGGCTACACCTTC. It specifies CASRNLRPEQRFYGYTF.

This rearrangement joins TRBV28 to TRBJ2-2; perhaps D is TRBD1 or TRBD2 (6 bases each). Looked up from germline, CDR1 is MDHEN and CDR2 is SYDVKM. V was trimmed by 5 bases and J by 3 bases, leaving 16 bases between them. CDR3 length equals 16 residues. CDR3 loop: CASSLPGASYTGELFF. CDR3 coding DNA: TGTGCCAGCAGTCTCCCGGGGGCGAGCTACACCGGGGAGCTGTTTTTT.